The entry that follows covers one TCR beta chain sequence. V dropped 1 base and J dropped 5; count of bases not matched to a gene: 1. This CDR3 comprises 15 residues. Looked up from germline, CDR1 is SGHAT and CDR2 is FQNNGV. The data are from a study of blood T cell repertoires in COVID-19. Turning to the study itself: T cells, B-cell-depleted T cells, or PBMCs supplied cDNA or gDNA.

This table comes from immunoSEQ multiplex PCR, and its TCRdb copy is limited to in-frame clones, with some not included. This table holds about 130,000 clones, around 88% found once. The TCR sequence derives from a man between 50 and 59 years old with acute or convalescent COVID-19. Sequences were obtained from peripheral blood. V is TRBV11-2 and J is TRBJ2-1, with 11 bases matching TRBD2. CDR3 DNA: TGTGCCAGCAGCTTAGTAGCGGGAGGGAACAATGAGCAGTTCTTC. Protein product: CASSLVAGGNNEQFF.